This T cell receptor beta chain appears in the sequencing data of a study of control samples from healthy donors and cancer patients. Measured with immunoSEQ multiplex PCR; TCRdb has only the in-frame clones, and not every one. Among under 300,000 clones, almost 85% were seen once, and the ten largest hold about an eighth. Germline-derived CDR1 and CDR2 are SGHRS and YFSETQ. The CDR3 is 13 amino acids. V was pared by 2 bases and J by 6 bases, with 10 bases between. Sequencing was done on a sample of PBMCs. The sequence derives from an older woman with lung cancer. The chain carries TRBV5-1 and TRBJ2-3; possible D gene TRBD2, 5 bases. This CDR3 is CASSLEGWDTQYF. The CDR3 DNA reads TGCGCCAGCAGCTTAGAGGGTTGGGATACGCAGTATTTT.